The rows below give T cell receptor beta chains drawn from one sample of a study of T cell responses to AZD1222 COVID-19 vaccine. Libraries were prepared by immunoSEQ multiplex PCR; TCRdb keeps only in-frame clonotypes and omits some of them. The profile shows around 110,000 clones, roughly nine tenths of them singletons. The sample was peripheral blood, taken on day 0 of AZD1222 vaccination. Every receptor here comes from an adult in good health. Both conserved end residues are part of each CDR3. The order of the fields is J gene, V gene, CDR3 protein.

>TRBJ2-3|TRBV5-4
CASSGPLGEDTQYF
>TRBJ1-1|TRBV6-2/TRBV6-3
CASSLRGLNTEAFF
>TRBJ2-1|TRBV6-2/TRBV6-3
CASSYPGLHVF
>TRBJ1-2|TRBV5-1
CASSLGQGSNYGYTF
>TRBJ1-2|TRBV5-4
CASSPAGGLKANYGYTF
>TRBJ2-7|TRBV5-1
CASSSVAGPPNEQYF
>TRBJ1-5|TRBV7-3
CASSLTLPTGGERNQPQHF
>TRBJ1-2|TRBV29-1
CSVTPAGEAYGYTF
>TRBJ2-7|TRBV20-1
CPSTGEQYF
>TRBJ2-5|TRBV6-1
CASGWTLETQYF
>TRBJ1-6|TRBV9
CASSPGGGLLSPLHF
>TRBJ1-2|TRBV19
CASNLGVNYGYTF
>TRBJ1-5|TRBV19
CASSIGHLMESNQPQHF
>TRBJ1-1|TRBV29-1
CSVDDTEAFF
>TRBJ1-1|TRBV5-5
CASSLVVGSPNTEAFF
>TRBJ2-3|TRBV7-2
CASSKPGLAGVDTQYF
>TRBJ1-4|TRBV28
CASSSVSLNEKLFF
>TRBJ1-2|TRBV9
CASTPTGNYGYTF
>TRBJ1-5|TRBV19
CASSPQVQPQHF